Following are 32 T cell receptor beta chains from one sample sequenced in a study of beta chain features in type 1 diabetes. No antigen has been identified for these receptors. TCRB transcripts that were expressed got sequenced, as all of the isolated RNA had been reverse transcribed. Using immunoSEQ multiplex PCR, the repertoire was profiled, and TCRdb retains in-frame clones only, with some absent. The table records over 650,000 clones, around 15% of them present only once. Study-wide results and limits: Significant though moderate, a shortening of TCRB CDR3s appeared in all four CD4+ subsets of Type 1 diabetes patients.

The sample comprised naive CD4+ T cells from blood. All receptors come from a man younger than 35 with type 1 diabetes.

This clone was detected only a few times. This chain connects TRBV7-9 to TRBJ2-3; D is unresolved. The V gene's germline CDR1 is SEHNR and CDR2 FQNEAQ (reference sequence). The V gene lost 1 base and the J gene lost 2 bases, with 10 bases spanning the gap. The CDR3 has 15 amino acids. The CDR3 sequence: CASSLVDRFTDTQYF. The DNA of the CDR3 is TGTGCCAGCAGCTTAGTTGATAGATTCACAGATACGCAGTATTTT.

The J gene is TRBJ1-2, the V gene TRBV15, with TRBD1 matching 7 bases. The CDR3 is 16 residues long. Germline V gives CDR1 LNHNV, CDR2 YYDKDF (reference sequence). V was clipped by 0 bases and J by 4 bases; unmatched bases: 8. CDR3 region: CATSRDQTGESYGYTF. CDR3 in DNA: TGTGCCACCAGCAGAGATCAAACAGGGGAGTCCTATGGCTACACCTTC.

This clone was seen a handful of times. Different DNA sequences within this sample yield the same CDR3. This chain links TRBV30 with TRBJ1-2, with 7 positions matching TRBD1. The CDR3 is made up of 14 amino acids. From germline, CDR1 is GTSNPN and CDR2 SVGIG (reference sequence). Trimming removed 0 bases from V and 4 bases from J; junction bases left unmatched: 5. CDR3 nucleotides: TGTGCCTGGAGTGTAAGGGGGCGCGGCTATGGCTACACCTTC. This sequence encodes CAWSVRGRGYGYTF.

The chain is built from TRBV11-2 and TRBJ1-2; no definite D call. The CDR3 consists of 14 residues. Germline V gene lookup returns CDR1 SGHAT and CDR2 FQNNGV. The V and J ends lost 0 bases and 3 bases respectively, with 8 bases between them. The CDR3 region has the DNA TGTGCCAGCAGCTTAGACACAGTGGACTATGGCTACACCTTC. Amino acid sequence: CASSLDTVDYGYTF.

The V call is TRBV6-1, the J call TRBJ2-5, with D possibly TRBD2 on 6 matching bases. V lost 8 bases, J lost 5 bases, and 15 bases lay in between. The CDR3 length is 13 residues. Germline values: CDR1 MNHNS, CDR2 SASEGT. The CDR3 coding sequence is TGTGCCAGCGACCCTTTGGGGAGGGAGACCCAGTACTTC. Protein sequence: CASDPLGRETQYF.

V usage is TRBV19 and J usage is TRBJ2-7, with D possibly being TRBD2 (7 bases). The length of the CDR3 is 12 residues. Trimming took off 10 bases at V and 4 bases at J, with 14 bases between the two ends. Per germline, CDR1 LNHDA and CDR2 SQIVND (reference sequence). For the CDR3, the DNA is TGTGCCACGAACGGGGGGCAATACGAGCAGTACTTC. Protein sequence: CATNGGQYEQYF.

The rearrangement links TRBV30 to TRBJ2-5; the D gene is possibly TRBD2 (6 bases). The CDR3 consists of 14 residues. V was clipped by 0 bases and J by 7 bases, with 15 bases between them. From germline, CDR1 is GTSNPN and CDR2 SVGIG (reference sequence). The CDR3 DNA reads TGTGCCTGGAGTGTTTCCCTCGCCGGGGGGACCCAGTACTTC. As protein: CAWSVSLAGGTQYF.

This clone was detected only a few times. The V call is TRBV6-6, the J call TRBJ2-2; D is unclear. The V and J ends lost 1 base and 4 bases respectively, with 4 bases between them. Germline-derived CDR1 and CDR2 are MNHNY and SVGAGI (reference sequence). The CDR3 extends over 13 amino acids. CDR3: CASSYWSTGELFF. Written as DNA, the CDR3 is TGTGCCAGCAGTTACTGGTCCACCGGGGAGCTGTTTTTT.

This clone was detected a few times. The chain combines TRBV30 with TRBJ1-1; D is uncertain. V was shortened by 2 bases and J by 1 base, with 14 bases between the two germline ends. Germline loops: CDR1 GTSNPN, CDR2 SVGIG (reference sequence). CDR3 length: 15 amino acids. CDR3 loop: CAWSPSWSGNTEAFF. The CDR3 DNA follows: TGTGCCTGGAGTCCCTCCTGGAGCGGGAACACTGAAGCTTTCTTT.

The rearrangement uses TRBV18 and TRBJ1-2, with 8 nucleotides matching TRBD1. Germline V gene sequence: CDR1 KGHSH, CDR2 LQKENI. The trim removed 3 bases at V and 2 bases at J, leaving 5 bases unmatched. The CDR3 extends over 15 amino acids. The CDR3 DNA follows: TGTGCCAGCTCACCCGACAGGGGTCCCAACTATGGCTACACCTTC. It translates to CASSPDRGPNYGYTF.

The rearrangement uses TRBV7-2 and TRBJ2-3; 9 bases match TRBD2. V lost 5 bases, J lost 5 bases, and 8 bases stayed unmatched. The CDR3 is 15 residues long. Germline V gene lookup returns CDR1 SGHTA and CDR2 FQGNSA. The CDR3 DNA is TGTGCCAGCAGCCTTAATAGCGGGAGAGGAGATACGCAGTATTTT. Translation gives CASSLNSGRGDTQYF.

The chain carries TRBV7-8 and TRBJ1-5; a possible D gene is TRBD1 (6 bases). With 5 bases removed from V and 3 bases from J, the gap between germline ends came to 17 bases. Per germline, CDR1 SGHVS and CDR2 FQNEAQ. This CDR3 contains 16 residues. DNA of the CDR3: TGTGCCAGCAGCCCCCGAGAGGGGGGCTACAATCAGCCCCAGCATTTT. Translation gives CASSPREGGYNQPQHF.

This clone occurred a few times. This rearrangement joins TRBV5-7 to TRBJ2-4, with D possibly being TRBD1 (5 bases). TRBV5-7 is recorded as an ORF, its role being uncertain. The CDR3 runs to 14 residues. Between the trimmed V and J ends, which lost 2 bases and 5 bases, there was a span of 11 bases. CDR3 loop: CASSFSLGENIQYF. CDR3 nucleotide sequence: TGTGCCAGCAGCTTCAGCTTAGGGGAAAACATTCAGTACTTC.

This clone was counted only a few times. The chain links TRBV7-9 to TRBJ2-3, with D unclear. The CDR3 sequence is 15 residues long. Germline CDR1 SEHNR, CDR2 FQNEAQ (reference sequence). The ends were cut back, 5 bases at V and 5 bases at J, with 17 bases in the middle. The CDR3 sequence is CASSPRGPTGDTQYF. As DNA, the CDR3 is TGTGCCAGCAGCCCCCGCGGCCCAACCGGAGATACGCAGTATTTT.

The chain has TRBV28 and TRBJ2-2, with D unclear. V dropped 1 base and J dropped 6 bases, with 3 bases sitting between them. In germline, CDR1 is MDHEN, CDR2 SYDVKM. The CDR3 runs 12 residues. DNA for the CDR3: TGTGCCAGCAGTTTATTCTCCGGGGAGCTGTTTTTT. It encodes CASSLFSGELFF.

This chain links TRBV11-2 with TRBJ2-5; 8 bases agree with TRBD1. V lost 5 bases, J lost 1 base, and 15 bases stayed unmatched. Per the germline V gene, CDR1 is SGHAT and CDR2 is FQNNGV. The CDR3 spans 18 residues. The DNA of the CDR3 is TGTGCCAGCAGCCCTGTAAGCAAGACAGGGGCTTTCCAAGAGACCCAGTACTTC. As protein: CASSPVSKTGAFQETQYF.

This clone has a handful of counts. V usage is TRBV7-3 and J usage is TRBJ2-3; 8 nucleotides align to TRBD1. This CDR3 has 15 amino acids. The trim removed 4 bases at V and 1 base at J, leaving 4 bases unmatched. Germline V gene lookup returns CDR1 SGHTA and CDR2 FQGTGA. The DNA of the CDR3 is TGTGCCAGCAGCTCCGCGGGACAGGGCACAGATACGCAGTATTTT. Amino acids: CASSSAGQGTDTQYF.

This clone has just a few counts. The rearrangement joins TRBV29-1 to TRBJ2-2; TRBD1 matches at 10 bases. This CDR3 contains 14 residues. Losses at the gene ends were 5 bases for V and 5 bases for J; bases not matched to a gene: 5. Germline V gives CDR1 SQVTM, CDR2 ANQGSEA. This chain's CDR3 is CSVTGTGVTGELFF. The CDR3 nucleotides are TGCAGCGTTACCGGGACAGGGGTAACCGGGGAGCTGTTTTTT.

J is TRBJ1-5 and V is TRBV6-1; no clear D. Trimming shortened V by 8 bases and J by 7 bases, and 15 bases separated the two germline ends. There are 13 residues in the CDR3. CDR1 MNHNS and CDR2 SASEGT come from the germline V gene. The CDR3 here is CASLEGTGQPQHF. CDR3 bases: TGTGCCAGCCTTGAGGGTACGGGACAGCCCCAGCATTTT.

The chain joins TRBV13 to TRBJ1-1; D gene uncertain. V was clipped by 3 bases and J by 6 bases, with 8 bases between them. CDR3 size: 12 residues. Per the germline V gene, CDR1 is PRHDT and CDR2 is FYEKMQ (reference sequence). CDR3 DNA sequence: TGTGCCAGCAGCTTTACCGGTTCTGAAGCTTTCTTT. The encoded protein is CASSFTGSEAFF.

The chain has TRBV6-5 and TRBJ1-2; D is ambiguous. Germline CDR1 and CDR2: MNHEY and SVGAGI. V gave up 0 bases and J gave up 0 bases, with 8 bases separating them. This CDR3 is built from 15 residues. CDR3 sequence (DNA): TGTGCCAGCAGTTACTCGTGGGGAGCTAACTATGGCTACACCTTC. Translated: CASSYSWGANYGYTF.

This clone was found a few times. V gene TRBV29-1 combines with J gene TRBJ2-7; 8 bases match TRBD1. The CDR3 totals 15 residues. Germline CDR1 SQVTM, CDR2 ANQGSEA. After removal of 0 bases from V and 6 bases from J, the junction contained 10 bases not matched to a gene. The chain's CDR3 is CSVEDLWQGAFEQYF. In DNA, the CDR3 is TGCAGCGTTGAAGATCTTTGGCAGGGGGCATTCGAGCAGTACTTC.

V usage is TRBV18 and J usage is TRBJ2-3, with no clear D. Germline loops: CDR1 KGHSH, CDR2 LQKENI. This CDR3 is built from 14 residues. V lost 5 bases and J 2 bases, leaving 11 bases between the germline ends. The CDR3 is CASSTTLLTDTQYF. As DNA, the CDR3 is TGTGCCAGCTCAACGACCTTACTCACAGATACGCAGTATTTT. The entire variable domain, with the rest obtained from reference TRBV18 and TRBJ2-3, is as follows: NAGVMQNPRHLVRRRGQEARLRCSPMKGHSHVYWYRQLPEEGLKFMVYLQKENIIDESGMPKERFSAEFPKEGPSILRIQQVVRGDSAAYFCASSTTLLTDTQYFGPGTRLTVL.

This clone was seen a handful of times. This chain links TRBV7-9 with TRBJ2-5; the D gene is possibly TRBD2 (6 bases). V lost 1 base, J lost 5 bases, and 14 bases lay in between. The germline CDR1 and CDR2 sequences are SEHNR and FQNEAQ (reference sequence). The CDR3 runs to 15 residues. CDR3 in amino acids: CASSLVAAGRETQYF. In DNA, the CDR3 is TGTGCCAGCAGCTTAGTAGCGGCGGGAAGGGAGACCCAGTACTTC.

The chain links TRBV7-2 to TRBJ2-5, with D possibly being TRBD1 or TRBD2 (5 bases each). CDR1 is SGHTA, CDR2 FQGNSA, per germline. Between the trimmed V and J ends, which lost 8 bases and 4 bases, there was a span of 17 bases. The CDR3 is 14 residues long. The DNA for the CDR3 is TGTGCCAGCGGAACTGATGGGACGCGAGAGACCCAGTACTTC. This gives the protein CASGTDGTRETQYF. The full variable domain, completed using reference TRBV7-2 and TRBJ2-5, is GAGVSQSPSNKVTEKGKDVELRCDPISGHTALYWYRQSLGQGLEFLIYFQGNSAPDKSGLPSDRFSAERTGGSVSTLTIQRTQQEDSAVYLCASGTDGTRETQYFGPGTRLLVL.

The V gene is TRBV30, the J gene TRBJ2-3; the match to TRBD2 covers 9 bases. After removal of 1 base from V and 4 bases from J, the junction contained 3 bases not matched to a gene. The CDR3 length is 14 residues. The germline gives CDR1 GTSNPN, CDR2 SVGIG (reference sequence). Here the CDR3 reads CAWSEASGADTQYF. The DNA of the CDR3 is TGTGCCTGGAGTGAAGCTAGCGGGGCAGATACGCAGTATTTT. Drawing the rest from reference TRBV30 and TRBJ2-3, the complete variable domain is SQTIHQWPATLVQPVGSPLSLECTVEGTSNPNLYWYRQAAGRGLQLLFYSVGIGQISSEVPQNLSASRPQDRQFILSSKKLLLSDSGFYLCAWSEASGADTQYFGPGTRLTVL.

This clone has just a few counts. The chain recombines TRBV7-9 with TRBJ2-3; D not certain. CDR1 is SEHNR and CDR2 is FQNEAQ in the germline V gene (reference sequence). This CDR3 contains 15 residues. V was trimmed by 4 bases and J by 1 base, leaving 12 bases between them. The CDR3: CASSSPNPGTDTQYF. DNA of the CDR3: TGTGCCAGCAGCTCCCCTAATCCCGGCACAGATACGCAGTATTTT.

This clone showed up just a few times. The rearrangement links TRBV10-3 to TRBJ2-7; either TRBD1 or TRBD2 may supply D (7 bases each). From germline, CDR1 is ENHRY and CDR2 SYGVKD. The V end lost 0 bases, the J end lost 1 base, and 16 bases lay between the germline ends. This CDR3 spans 17 amino acids. The CDR3 sequence is CAISESRGTAVSYEQYF. The CDR3 DNA sequence: TGTGCCATCAGTGAGTCGCGGGGGACAGCCGTTTCCTACGAGCAGTACTTC.

This clone was recorded a few times. The chain has TRBV7-9 and TRBJ2-5, with 7 bases matching TRBD2. The CDR3 totals 12 residues. Germline V lookup: CDR1 SEHNR, CDR2 FQNEAQ (reference sequence). Unmatched junction bases numbered 1, after V lost 5 bases and J lost 4 bases. In DNA form, the CDR3 reads TGTGCCAGCAGCGGGGAGGGAGAGACCCAGTACTTC. Translating gives CASSGEGETQYF.

The chain has TRBV4-2 and TRBJ2-7; TRBD1 aligns across 9 bases. The trim removed 2 bases at V and 2 bases at J, leaving 10 bases unmatched. The CDR3 contains 17 residues. The germline V gene has CDR1 LGHNA and CDR2 YNFKEQ. This CDR3 is CASSQSGPGQGTYEQYF. CDR3 DNA sequence: TGTGCCAGCAGCCAATCTGGACCGGGACAGGGAACCTACGAGCAGTACTTC.

The chain links TRBV29-1 to TRBJ2-5; D is possibly TRBD2 (6 bases). This CDR3 has 13 residues. V lost 4 bases, J lost 5 bases, and 14 bases lay in between. Germline V gene lookup returns CDR1 SQVTM and CDR2 ANQGSEA. This CDR3 reads CSVGGLGGETQYF. Here the CDR3 DNA reads TGCAGCGTTGGGGGATTAGGAGGGGAGACCCAGTACTTC.

V and J are TRBV18 and TRBJ2-1, with no clear D. Trimming pared 1 base from V and 6 bases from J, leaving 4 bases between. Germline assignment: CDR1 KGHSH and CDR2 LQKENI. The CDR3 has 12 residues. The CDR3 DNA reads TGTGCCAGCTCACCACAGTCCAATGAGCAGTTCTTC. Residues: CASSPQSNEQFF.